Below, 3 T cell receptor beta chains from the same sample are listed, as sequenced in a study of cytomegalovirus exposure and HLA in healthy donors. PCR used 60 Vbeta primers and 13 Jbeta primers. Here immunoSEQ multiplex PCR was the method, and the copy in TCRdb shows in-frame clones only, minus some. There are approximately 170,000 clones in the sample; 81% occur only once, and 1.3% lies in the top ten. The sample was PBMCs. These receptors all stem from a man aged 45 to 65 in good health and CMV-seropositive.

A single count supports this clone. The rearrangement joins TRBV11-2 to TRBJ1-5; 8 bases line up with TRBD1. The length of the CDR3 is 14 residues. Unmatched junction bases numbered 7, after V lost 5 bases and J lost 7 bases. Looked up from germline, CDR1 is SGHAT and CDR2 is FQNNGV. The CDR3 spells CASSLGQGGQPQHF. The CDR3 DNA follows: TGTGCCAGCAGCCTTGGACAGGGAGGCCAGCCCCAGCATTTT. The full variable domain, its missing parts supplied by reference TRBV11-2 and TRBJ1-5, is EAGVAQSPRYKIIEKRQSVAFWCNPISGHATLYWYQQILGQGPKLLIQFQNNGVVDDSQLPKDRFSAERLKGVDSTLKIQPAKLEDSAVYLCASSLGQGGQPQHFGDGTRLSIL.

The chain is built from TRBV15 and TRBJ1-4; weak D call: TRBD1 (6 bases). The CDR3 sequence is 11 residues long. The V gene lost 2 bases and the J gene lost 14 bases, with 9 bases spanning the gap. Germline lookup yields CDR1 LNHNV and CDR2 YYDKDF (reference sequence). Here the CDR3 DNA reads TGTGCCACCAGCAGAAACAGGGACCTGTTTTTT. Its translation is CATSRNRDLFF.

Only a few counts were recorded for this clone. The chain is built from TRBV30 and TRBJ1-4; 9 nucleotides align to TRBD1. V shed 2 bases and J 7 bases; nucleotides not matched to a gene: 8. CDR1 GTSNPN and CDR2 SVGIG come from the germline V gene (reference sequence). The CDR3 spans 15 residues. The DNA of the CDR3 is TGTGCCTGGAGTACCGAGGGACAGGGACGTGAAAAACTGTTTTTT. Translating gives CAWSTEGQGREKLFF.